Listed here is a single T cell receptor beta chain. This entry is derived from a study of blood T cell repertoires in COVID-19. As for the study in general: The United States, Italy and Spain supplied acute and convalescent COVID-19 samples. The cDNA or gDNA used as material had been derived from T cells, B-cell-depleted T cells, or PBMCs.

The CDR3 spans 15 residues. Trimming stripped 4 bases from V and 2 bases from J, with 14 bases between. The V gene's germline CDR1 is MDHEN and CDR2 SYDVKM. Original handling: Estimates of nucleated cell counts were drawn from the amplification of reference gene primers. Here immunoSEQ multiplex PCR was the method, and the copy in TCRdb shows in-frame clones only, minus some. V and J calls and clone size are copied from that table; D and trimming were computed from the DNA. The sample lists around 95,000 clones, approximately 84% seen once, with about 10% in the top ten. The chain employs TRBV28 and TRBJ1-2; unclear D gene. Sequencing was carried out using peripheral blood. The TCR was taken from a woman aged 80 or over with acute or convalescent COVID-19. CDR3 sequence: CASSSQSTGNYGYTF. CDR3 nucleotide sequence: TGTGCCAGCAGTTCCCAAAGCACGGGAAACTATGGCTACACCTTC.